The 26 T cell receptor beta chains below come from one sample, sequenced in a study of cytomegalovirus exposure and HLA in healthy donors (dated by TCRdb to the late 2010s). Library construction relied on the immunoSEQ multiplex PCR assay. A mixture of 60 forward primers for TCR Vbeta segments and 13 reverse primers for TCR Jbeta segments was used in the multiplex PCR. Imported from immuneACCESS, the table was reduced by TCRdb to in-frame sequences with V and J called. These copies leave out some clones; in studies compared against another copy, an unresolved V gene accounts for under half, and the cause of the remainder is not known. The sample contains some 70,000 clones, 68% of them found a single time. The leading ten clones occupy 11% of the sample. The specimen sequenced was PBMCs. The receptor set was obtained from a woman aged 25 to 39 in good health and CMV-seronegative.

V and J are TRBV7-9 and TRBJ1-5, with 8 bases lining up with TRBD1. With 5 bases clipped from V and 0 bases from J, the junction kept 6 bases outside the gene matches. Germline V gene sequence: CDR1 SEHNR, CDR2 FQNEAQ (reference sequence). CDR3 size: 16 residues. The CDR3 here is CASSTGQGFSNQPQHF. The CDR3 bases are TGTGCCAGCAGCACCGGACAGGGCTTTAGCAATCAGCCCCAGCATTTT.

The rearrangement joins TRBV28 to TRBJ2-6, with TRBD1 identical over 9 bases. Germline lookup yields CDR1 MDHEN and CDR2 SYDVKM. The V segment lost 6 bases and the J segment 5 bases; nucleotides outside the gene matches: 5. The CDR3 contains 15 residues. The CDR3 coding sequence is TGTGCCAGCAGAGGACAGGGGAATTGGGCCAACGTCCTGACTTTC. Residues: CASRGQGNWANVLTF.

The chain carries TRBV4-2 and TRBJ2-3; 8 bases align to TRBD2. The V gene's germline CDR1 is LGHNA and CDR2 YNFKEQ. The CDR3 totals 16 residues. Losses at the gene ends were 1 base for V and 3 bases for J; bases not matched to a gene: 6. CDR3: CASSQVVGGATDTQYF. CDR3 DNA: TGTGCCAGCAGCCAAGTGGTCGGGGGGGCAACAGATACGCAGTATTTT.

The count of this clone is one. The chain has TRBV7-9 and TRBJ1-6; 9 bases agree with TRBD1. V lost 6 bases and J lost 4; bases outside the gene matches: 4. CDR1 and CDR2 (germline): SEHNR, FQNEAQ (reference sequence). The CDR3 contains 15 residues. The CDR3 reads CASSSDRGYNSPLHF. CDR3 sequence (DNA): TGTGCCAGCAGTTCCGACAGGGGGTATAATTCACCCCTCCACTTT.

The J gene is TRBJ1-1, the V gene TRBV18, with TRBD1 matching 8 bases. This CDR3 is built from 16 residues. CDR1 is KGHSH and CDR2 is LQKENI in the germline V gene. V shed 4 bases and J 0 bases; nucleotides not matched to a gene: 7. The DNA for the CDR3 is TGTGCCAGCTCACTGTCGGGACAGGACATGAACACTGAAGCTTTCTTT. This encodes CASSLSGQDMNTEAFF.

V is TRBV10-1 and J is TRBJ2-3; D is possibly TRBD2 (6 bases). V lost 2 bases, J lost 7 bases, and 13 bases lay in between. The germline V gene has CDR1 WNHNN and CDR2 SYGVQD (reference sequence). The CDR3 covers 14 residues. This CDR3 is CASSEGSGSNTQYF. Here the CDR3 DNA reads TGCGCCAGCAGTGAGGGTAGCGGCAGTAATACGCAGTATTTT.

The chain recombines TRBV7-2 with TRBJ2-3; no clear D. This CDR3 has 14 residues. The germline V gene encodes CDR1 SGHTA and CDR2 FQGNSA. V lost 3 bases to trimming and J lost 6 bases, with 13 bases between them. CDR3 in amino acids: CASSLRGESDTQYF. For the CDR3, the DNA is TGTGCCAGCAGCTTGAGAGGTGAATCTGATACGCAGTATTTT.

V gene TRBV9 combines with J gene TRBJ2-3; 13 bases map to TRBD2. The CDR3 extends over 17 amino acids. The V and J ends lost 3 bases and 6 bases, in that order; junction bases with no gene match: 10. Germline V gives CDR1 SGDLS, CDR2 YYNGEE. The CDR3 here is CASSAGLAGASVDTQYF. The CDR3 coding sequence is TGTGCCAGCAGCGCCGGACTAGCGGGGGCCTCAGTTGATACGCAGTATTTT.

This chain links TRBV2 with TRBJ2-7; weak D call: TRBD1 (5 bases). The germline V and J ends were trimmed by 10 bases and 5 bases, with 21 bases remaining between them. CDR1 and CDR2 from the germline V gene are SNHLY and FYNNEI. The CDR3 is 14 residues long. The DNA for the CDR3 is TGTGCCATCGAGGACAATCCTCCTTCCAACGAGCAGTACTTC. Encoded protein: CAIEDNPPSNEQYF.

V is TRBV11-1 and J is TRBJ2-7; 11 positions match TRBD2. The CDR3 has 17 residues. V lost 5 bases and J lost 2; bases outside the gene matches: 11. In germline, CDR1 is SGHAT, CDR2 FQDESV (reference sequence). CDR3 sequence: CASSLSGTSGLTYEQYF. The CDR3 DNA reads TGTGCCAGCAGCCTATCCGGGACTAGCGGACTCACCTACGAGCAGTACTTC.

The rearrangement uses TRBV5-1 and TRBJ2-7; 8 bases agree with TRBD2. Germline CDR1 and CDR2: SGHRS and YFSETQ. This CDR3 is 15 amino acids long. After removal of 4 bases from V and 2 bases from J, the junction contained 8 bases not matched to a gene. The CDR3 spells CASSPLGGGTYEQYF. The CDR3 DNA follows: TGCGCCAGCAGCCCCTTGGGCGGGGGGACCTACGAGCAGTACTTC.

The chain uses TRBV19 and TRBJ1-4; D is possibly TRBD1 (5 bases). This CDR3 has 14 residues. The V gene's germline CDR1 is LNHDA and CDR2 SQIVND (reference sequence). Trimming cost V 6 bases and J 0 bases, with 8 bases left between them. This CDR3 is CASRTVATNEKLFF. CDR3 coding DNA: TGTGCCAGTAGGACAGTCGCAACTAATGAAAAACTGTTTTTT.

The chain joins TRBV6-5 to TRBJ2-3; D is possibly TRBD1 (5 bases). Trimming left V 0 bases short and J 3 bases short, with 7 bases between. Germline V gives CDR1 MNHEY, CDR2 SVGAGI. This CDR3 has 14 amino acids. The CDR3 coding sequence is TGTGCCAGCAGTTACTCGACAGCTACAGATACGCAGTATTTT. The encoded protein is CASSYSTATDTQYF.

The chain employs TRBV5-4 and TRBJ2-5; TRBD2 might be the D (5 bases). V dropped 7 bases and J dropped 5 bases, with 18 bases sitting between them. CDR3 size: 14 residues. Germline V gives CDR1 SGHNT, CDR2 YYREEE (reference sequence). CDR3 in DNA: TGTGCCAGCTCCCCGAAGGCTAGCCTGGAGACCCAGTACTTC. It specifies CASSPKASLETQYF.

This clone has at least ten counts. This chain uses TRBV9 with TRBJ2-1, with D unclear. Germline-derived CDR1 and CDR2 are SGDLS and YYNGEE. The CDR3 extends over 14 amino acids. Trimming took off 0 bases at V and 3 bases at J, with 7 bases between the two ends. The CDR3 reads CASSVDDNYNEQFF. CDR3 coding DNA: TGTGCCAGCAGCGTAGACGACAACTACAATGAGCAGTTCTTC. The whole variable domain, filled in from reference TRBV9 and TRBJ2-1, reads DSGVTQTPKHLITATGQRVTLRCSPRSGDLSVYWYQQSLDQGLQFLIQYYNGEERAKGNILERFSAQQFPDLHSELNLSSLELGDSALYFCASSVDDNYNEQFFGPGTRLTVL.

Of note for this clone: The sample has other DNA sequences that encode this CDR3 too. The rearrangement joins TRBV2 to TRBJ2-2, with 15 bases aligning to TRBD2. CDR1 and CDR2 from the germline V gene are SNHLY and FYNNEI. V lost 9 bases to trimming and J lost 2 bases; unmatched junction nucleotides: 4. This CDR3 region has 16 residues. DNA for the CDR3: TGTGCCAGAGGGACTAGCGGGGGGCCAAACACCGGGGAGCTGTTTTTT. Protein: CARGTSGGPNTGELFF.

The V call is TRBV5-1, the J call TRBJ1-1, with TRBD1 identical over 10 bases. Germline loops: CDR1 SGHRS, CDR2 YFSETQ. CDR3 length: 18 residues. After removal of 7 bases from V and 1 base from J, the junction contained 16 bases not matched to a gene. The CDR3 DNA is TGCGCCAGCGGACGACAGGGGGCGACGGAATGGTGGAACACTGAAGCTTTCTTT. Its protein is CASGRQGATEWWNTEAFF.

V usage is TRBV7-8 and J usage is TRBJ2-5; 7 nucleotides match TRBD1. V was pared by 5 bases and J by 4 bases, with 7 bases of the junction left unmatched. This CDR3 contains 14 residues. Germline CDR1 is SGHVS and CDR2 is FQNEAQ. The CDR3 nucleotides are TGTGCCAGCAGCCCAGTAGGGGGCGGAGAGACCCAGTACTTC. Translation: CASSPVGGGETQYF.

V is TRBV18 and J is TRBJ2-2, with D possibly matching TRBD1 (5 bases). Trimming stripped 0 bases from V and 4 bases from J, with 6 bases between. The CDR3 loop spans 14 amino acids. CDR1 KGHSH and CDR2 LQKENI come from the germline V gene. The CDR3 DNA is TGTGCCAGCTCACCACCTAGGGGCACCGGGGAGCTGTTTTTT. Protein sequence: CASSPPRGTGELFF.

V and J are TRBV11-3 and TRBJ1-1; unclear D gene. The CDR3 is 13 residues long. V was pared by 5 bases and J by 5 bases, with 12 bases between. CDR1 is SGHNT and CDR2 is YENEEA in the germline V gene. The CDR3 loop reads CASSATGNTEAFF. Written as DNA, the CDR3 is TGTGCCAGCAGCGCCACGGGGAATACTGAAGCTTTCTTT. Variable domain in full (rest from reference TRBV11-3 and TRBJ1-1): EAGVVQSPRYKIIEKKQPVAFWCNPISGHNTLYWYLQNLGQGPELLIRYENEEAVDDSQLPKDRFSAERLKGVDSTLKIQPAELGDSAVYLCASSATGNTEAFFGQGTRLTVV.

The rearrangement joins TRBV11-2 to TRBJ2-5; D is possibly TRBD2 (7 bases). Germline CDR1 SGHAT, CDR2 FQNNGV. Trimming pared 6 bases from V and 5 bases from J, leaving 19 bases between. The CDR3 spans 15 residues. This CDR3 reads CASRGIGGPVETQYF. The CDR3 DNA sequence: TGTGCCAGCAGGGGAATCGGGGGGCCAGTGGAGACCCAGTACTTC.

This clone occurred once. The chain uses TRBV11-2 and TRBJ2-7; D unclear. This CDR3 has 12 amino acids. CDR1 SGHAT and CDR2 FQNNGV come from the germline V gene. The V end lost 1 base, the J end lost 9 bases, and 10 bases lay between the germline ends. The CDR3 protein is CASSLVLGRQYF. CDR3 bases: TGTGCCAGCAGCTTAGTTCTGGGCAGGCAGTACTTC.

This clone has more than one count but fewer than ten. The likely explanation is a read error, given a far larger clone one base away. CDR3 sequence: CASSGQVPTHSYEQYF. As DNA, the CDR3 is TGCGCCAGCAGCGGACAGGTTCCGACCCATTCCTACGAGCAGTACTTC. The chain links TRBV5-1 to TRBJ2-7, with 7 bases fitting TRBD1. The CDR3 covers 16 residues. V shed 4 bases, J shed 1 base, and the junction held 11 bases outside the gene matches. CDR1 SGHRS and CDR2 YFSETQ come from the germline V gene. The full variable domain, completed using reference TRBV5-1 and TRBJ2-7, is KAGVTQTPRYLIKTRGQQVTLSCSPISGHRSVSWYQQTPGQGLQFLFEYFSETQRNKGNFPGRFSGRQFSNSRSEMNVSTLELGDSALYLCASSGQVPTHSYEQYFGPGTRLTVT.

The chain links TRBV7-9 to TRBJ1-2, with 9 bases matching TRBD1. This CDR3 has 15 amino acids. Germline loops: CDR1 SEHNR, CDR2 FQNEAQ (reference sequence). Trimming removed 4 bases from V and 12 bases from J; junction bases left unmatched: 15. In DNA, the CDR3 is TGTGCCAGCAGCTCGTGGGACAGGGTAGTCCTGGAGCACACCTTC. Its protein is CASSSWDRVVLEHTF.

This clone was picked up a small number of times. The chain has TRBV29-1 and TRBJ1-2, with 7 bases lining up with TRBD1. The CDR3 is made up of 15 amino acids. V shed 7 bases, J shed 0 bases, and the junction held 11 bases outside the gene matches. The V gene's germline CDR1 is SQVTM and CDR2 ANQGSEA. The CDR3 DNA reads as TGCAGCGCTCCGGCGGGGACAGTCACTAACTATGGCTACACCTTC. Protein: CSAPAGTVTNYGYTF.

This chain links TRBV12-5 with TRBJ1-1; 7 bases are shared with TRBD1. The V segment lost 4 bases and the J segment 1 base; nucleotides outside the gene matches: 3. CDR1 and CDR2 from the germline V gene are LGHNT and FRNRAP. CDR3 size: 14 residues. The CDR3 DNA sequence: TGTGCTAGTGGTTGGGGGACAGCGAACACTGAAGCTTTCTTT. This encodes CASGWGTANTEAFF.